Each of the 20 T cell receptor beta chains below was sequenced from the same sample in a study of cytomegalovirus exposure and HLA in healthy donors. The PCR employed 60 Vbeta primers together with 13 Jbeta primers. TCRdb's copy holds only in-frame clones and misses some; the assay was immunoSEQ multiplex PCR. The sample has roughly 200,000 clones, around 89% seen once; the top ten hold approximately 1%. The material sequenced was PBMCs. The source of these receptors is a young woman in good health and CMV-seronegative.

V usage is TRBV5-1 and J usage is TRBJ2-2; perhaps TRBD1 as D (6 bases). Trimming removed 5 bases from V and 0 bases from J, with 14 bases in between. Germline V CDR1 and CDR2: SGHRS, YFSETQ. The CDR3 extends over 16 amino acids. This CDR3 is CASSRGTGSNTGELFF. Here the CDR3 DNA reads TGCGCCAGCAGTCGAGGCACAGGGTCGAACACCGGGGAGCTGTTTTTT.

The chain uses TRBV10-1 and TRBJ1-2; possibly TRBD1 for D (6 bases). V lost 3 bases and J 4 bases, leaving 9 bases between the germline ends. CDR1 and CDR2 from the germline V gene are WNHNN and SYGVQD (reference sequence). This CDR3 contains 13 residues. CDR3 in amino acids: CASSDGTTYGYTF. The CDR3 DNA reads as TGCGCCAGCAGTGACGGGACAACCTATGGCTACACCTTC.

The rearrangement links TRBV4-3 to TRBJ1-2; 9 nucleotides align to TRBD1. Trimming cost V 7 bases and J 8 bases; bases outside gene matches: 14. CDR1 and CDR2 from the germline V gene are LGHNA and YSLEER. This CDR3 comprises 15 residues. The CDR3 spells CASTKQHTGGEGYTF. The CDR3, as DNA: TGCGCCAGCACCAAACAACACACAGGGGGCGAGGGCTACACCTTC.

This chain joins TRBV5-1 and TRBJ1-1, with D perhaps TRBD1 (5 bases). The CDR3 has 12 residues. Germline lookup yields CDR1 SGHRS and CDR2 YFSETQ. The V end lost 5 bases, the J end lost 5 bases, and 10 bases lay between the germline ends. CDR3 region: CASRDSGTEAFF. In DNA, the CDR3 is TGCGCCAGCAGAGACAGTGGGACTGAAGCTTTCTTT.

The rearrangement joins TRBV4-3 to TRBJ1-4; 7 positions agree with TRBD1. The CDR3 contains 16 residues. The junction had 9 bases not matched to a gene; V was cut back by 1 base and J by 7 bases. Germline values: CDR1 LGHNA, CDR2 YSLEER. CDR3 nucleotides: TGCGCCAGCAGCCAAGGACAGGGATCGGAGGGTGAAAAACTGTTTTTT. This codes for CASSQGQGSEGEKLFF.

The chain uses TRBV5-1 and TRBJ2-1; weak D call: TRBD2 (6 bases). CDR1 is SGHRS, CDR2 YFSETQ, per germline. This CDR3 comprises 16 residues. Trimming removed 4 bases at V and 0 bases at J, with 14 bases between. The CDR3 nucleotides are TGCGCCAGCAGCACCTCGACCGGGGGCTCCTACAATGAGCAGTTCTTC. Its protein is CASSTSTGGSYNEQFF.

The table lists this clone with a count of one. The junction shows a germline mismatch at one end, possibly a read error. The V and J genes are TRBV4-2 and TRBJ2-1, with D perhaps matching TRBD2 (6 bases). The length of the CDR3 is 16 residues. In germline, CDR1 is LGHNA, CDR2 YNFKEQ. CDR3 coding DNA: TGTGTCAGCAGCCCCCAACTAGCAACGGGTTTCAATGAGCAGTTCTTC. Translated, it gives CVSSPQLATGFNEQFF.

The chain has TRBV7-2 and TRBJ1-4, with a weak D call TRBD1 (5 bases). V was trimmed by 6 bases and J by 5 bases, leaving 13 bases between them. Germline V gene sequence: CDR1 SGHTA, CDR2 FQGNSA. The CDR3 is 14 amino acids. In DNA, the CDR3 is TGTGCCAGCAGTCAACGGGGGGGGAATGAAAAACTGTTTTTT. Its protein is CASSQRGGNEKLFF.

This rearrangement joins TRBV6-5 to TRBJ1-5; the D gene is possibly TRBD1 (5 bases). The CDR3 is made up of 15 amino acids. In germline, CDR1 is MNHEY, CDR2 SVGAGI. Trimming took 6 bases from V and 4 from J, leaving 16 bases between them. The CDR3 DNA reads TGTGCCAGCAGGAGCGACAGTCGAAGAAATCAGCCCCAGCATTTT. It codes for CASRSDSRRNQPQHF.

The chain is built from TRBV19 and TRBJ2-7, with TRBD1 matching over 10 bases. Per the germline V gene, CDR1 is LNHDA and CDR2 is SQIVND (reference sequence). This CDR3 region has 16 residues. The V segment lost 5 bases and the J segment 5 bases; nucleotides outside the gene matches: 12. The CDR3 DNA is TGTGCCAGTAGTCTCGATTGGACAGGGGGGAACGACGAGCAGTACTTC. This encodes CASSLDWTGGNDEQYF.

CDR3 nucleotides: TGTGCCAGCAGCCAAGTTCGGACAGGGGGACTGAACACTGAAGCTTTCTTT. It is translated as CASSQVRTGGLNTEAFF. The chain combines TRBV4-2 with TRBJ1-1; 10 bases align to TRBD1. The trim removed 1 base at V and 0 bases at J, leaving 5 bases unmatched. This CDR3 has 17 residues. Germline CDR1 reads LGHNA; CDR2 reads YNFKEQ.

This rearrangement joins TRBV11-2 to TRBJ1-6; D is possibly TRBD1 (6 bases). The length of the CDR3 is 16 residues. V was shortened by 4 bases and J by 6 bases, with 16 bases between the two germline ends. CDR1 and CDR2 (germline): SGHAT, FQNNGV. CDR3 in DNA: TGTGCCAGCAGCTGGACTCACAGGGAGTTTAATTCACCCCTCCACTTT. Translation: CASSWTHREFNSPLHF.

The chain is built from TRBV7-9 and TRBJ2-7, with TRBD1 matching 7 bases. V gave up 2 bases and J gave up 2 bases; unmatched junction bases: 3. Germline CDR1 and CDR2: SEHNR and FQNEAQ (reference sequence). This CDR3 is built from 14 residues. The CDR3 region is CASSLSDRTYEQYF. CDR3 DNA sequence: TGTGCCAGCAGCTTATCGGACAGGACCTACGAGCAGTACTTC.

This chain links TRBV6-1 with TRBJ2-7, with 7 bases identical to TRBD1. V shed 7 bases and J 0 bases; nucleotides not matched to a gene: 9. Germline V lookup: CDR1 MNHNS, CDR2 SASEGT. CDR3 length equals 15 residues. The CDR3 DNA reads TGTGCCAGCAATCTCCGGTACAGGGGCTCCTACGAGCAGTACTTC. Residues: CASNLRYRGSYEQYF.

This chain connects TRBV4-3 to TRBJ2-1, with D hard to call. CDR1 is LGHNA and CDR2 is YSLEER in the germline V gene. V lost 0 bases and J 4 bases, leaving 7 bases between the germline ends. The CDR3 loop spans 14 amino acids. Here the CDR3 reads CASSQDRQYNEQFF. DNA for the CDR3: TGCGCCAGCAGCCAAGATAGACAATACAATGAGCAGTTCTTC.

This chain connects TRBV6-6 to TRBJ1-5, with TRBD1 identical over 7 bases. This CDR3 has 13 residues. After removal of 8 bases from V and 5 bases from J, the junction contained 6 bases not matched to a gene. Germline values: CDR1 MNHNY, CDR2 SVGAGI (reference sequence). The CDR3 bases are TGTGCCAGCTCCGGGACAGTCTATCAGCCCCAGCATTTT. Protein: CASSGTVYQPQHF.

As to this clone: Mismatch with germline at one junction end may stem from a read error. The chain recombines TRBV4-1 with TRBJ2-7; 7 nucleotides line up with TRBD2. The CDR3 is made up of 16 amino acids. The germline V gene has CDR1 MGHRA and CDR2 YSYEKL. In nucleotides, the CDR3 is TGCGCCAGCAGCCAAGCTAACCGGGACTACAACTACGGGCAGTACTTC. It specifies CASSQANRDYNYGQYF.

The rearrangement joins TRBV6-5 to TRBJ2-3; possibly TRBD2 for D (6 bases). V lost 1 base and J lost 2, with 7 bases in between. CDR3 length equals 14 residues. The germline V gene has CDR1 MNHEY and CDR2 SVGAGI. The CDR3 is CASSYLDYTDTQYF. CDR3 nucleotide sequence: TGTGCCAGCAGTTACTTGGACTACACAGATACGCAGTATTTT.

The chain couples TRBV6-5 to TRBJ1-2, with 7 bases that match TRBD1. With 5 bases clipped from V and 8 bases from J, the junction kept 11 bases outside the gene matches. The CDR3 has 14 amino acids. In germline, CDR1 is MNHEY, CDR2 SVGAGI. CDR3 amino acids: CASSRDRALVGYTF. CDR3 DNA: TGTGCCAGCAGTAGGGACAGAGCTTTGGTAGGCTACACCTTC.

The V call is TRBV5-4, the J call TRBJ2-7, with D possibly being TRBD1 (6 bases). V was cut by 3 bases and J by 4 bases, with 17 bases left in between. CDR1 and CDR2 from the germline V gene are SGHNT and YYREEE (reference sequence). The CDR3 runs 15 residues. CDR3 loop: CASSSKQGITYEQYF. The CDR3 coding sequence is TGTGCCAGCAGCTCGAAACAGGGAATCACGTACGAGCAGTACTTC.